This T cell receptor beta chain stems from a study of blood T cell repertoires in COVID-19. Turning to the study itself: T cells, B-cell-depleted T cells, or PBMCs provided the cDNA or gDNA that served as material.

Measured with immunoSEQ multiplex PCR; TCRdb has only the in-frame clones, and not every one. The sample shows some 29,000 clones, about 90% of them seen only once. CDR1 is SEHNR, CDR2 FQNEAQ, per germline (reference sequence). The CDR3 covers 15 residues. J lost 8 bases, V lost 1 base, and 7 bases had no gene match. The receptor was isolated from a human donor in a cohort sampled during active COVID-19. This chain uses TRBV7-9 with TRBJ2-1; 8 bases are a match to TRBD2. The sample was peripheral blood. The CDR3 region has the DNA TGTGCCAGCAGCTTAGGTGGTCTAGCGGGCGATGAGCAGTTCTTC. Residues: CASSLGGLAGDEQFF.